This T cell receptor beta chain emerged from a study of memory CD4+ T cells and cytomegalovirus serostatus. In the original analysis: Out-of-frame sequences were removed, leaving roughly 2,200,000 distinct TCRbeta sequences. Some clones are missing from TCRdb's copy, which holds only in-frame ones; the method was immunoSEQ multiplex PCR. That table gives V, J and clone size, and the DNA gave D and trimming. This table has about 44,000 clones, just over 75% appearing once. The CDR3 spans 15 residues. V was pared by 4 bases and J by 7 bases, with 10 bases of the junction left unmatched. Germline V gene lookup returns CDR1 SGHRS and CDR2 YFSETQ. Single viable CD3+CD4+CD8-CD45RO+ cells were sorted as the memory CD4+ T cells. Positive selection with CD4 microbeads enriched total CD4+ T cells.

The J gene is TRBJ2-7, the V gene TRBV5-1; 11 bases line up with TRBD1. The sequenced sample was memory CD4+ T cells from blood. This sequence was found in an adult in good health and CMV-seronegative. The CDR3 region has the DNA TGCGCCAGCAGCCCCGGGACAGGGGGTTTGGGGGAGCAGTACTTC. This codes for CASSPGTGGLGEQYF.